This T cell receptor (beta chain) was sequenced during a study of response to subunit inactivated influenza vaccine. The CDR3 totals 12 residues. The germline V and J ends were trimmed by 5 bases and 3 bases, with 7 bases remaining between them. From germline, CDR1 is SGHVS and CDR2 FQNEAQ. Each CDR3 protein is one row after TCRdb ran MiXCR on the RT-PCR reads. The sample records approximately 170,000 distinct CDR3 sequences, 10% to 15% being singletons. Many counts were recorded for this clonotype. These sequences were also reported in another study, on T cells expressing NK-cell markers. That work adds: TCR beta cDNA was generated via 5'RACE template switching incorporating UMIs. A handful of donors showed these clonotypes also leading the CD3+CD56-NKG2C+ fraction.

The TCR comes from a man aged 45-65 years who received an inactivated influenza vaccine. Sequencing used CD8+ T cells sorted from PBMCs, obtained less than 13 days after vaccination. This chain connects TRBV7-8 to TRBJ1-2; D gene uncertain. The CDR3 reads CASSESDYGYTF. The CDR3, as DNA: TGTGCCAGCAGCGAATCAGACTATGGCTACACCTTC. The entire variable domain, with the rest obtained from reference TRBV7-8 and TRBJ1-2, is as follows: GAGVSQSPRYKVAKRGQDVALRCDPISGHVSLFWYQQALGQGPEFLTYFQNEAQLDKSGLPSDRFFAERPEGSVSTLKIQRTQQEDSAVYLCASSESDYGYTFGSGTRLTVV.